This T cell receptor (beta chain) emerged from a study of blood T cell repertoires in COVID-19 (dated by TCRdb to about 2020). Study-level background: Samples from collaborators originated in the United States, Italy and Spain and spanned both the acute and convalescent phases of COVID-19. The material from the prospective study consisted of cDNA or gDNA derived from T cells, B-cell-depleted T cells, or PBMCs. Deeply sampled blood TCRbeta repertoires from subjects exposed to, actively infected with, or recovered from COVID-19 were included in the dataset. A freely available public database, intended as a resource for researchers studying the immune response to SARS-CoV-2, is where the repertoires were released. The samples were drawn from the first 160 participants of the ongoing ImmuneRACE study and from 1,254 subjects provided by 6 global collaborators. A de-identified subject ID, COVID-19 status, age in years and sex were almost always included in the sample metadata. Where HLA class I and class II types were available, the types were taken from metadata supplied by the sample provider, not from assay-based typing. Overall study outcomes, separate from this receptor: Clinical and demographic metadata were provided uncurated, with the amount varying by source and participant.

With respect to this clone: Its recognized antigen is unknown. Base qualities are missing; no much larger clone stands one base away.

Whole blood was collected in K2EDTA tubes by collaborating institutions according to the institutions' own protocols. For TCRbeta analysis, collaborators shipped samples as frozen whole blood, isolated PBMCs, or DNA extracted from either of those sample types. TCRbeta CDR3 regions were amplified from genomic DNA by means of the immunoSEQ Assay, a bias-controlled multiplex PCR. On the study's bioinformatics: The number of nucleated cells in each sample was estimated from the amplification of reference gene primers within the assay. Sequence reads were collapsed and filtered to measure the absolute abundance of every unique TCRbeta CDR3 rearrangement. For each sample, productive Simpson clonality was calculated as the square root of Simpson's diversity index over productive rearrangements. In TCRdb, the immuneACCESS table is reduced to in-frame sequences with V and J assigned. These tables do not hold every clone; where another copy was compared, an unresolved V gene accounts for under half, and the others remain unexplained. V and J calls and clone size are given by that table; D and trimming were obtained from the DNA. A total of about 210,000 clones appear in this sample, approximately 90% of them only once. Around 1.2% of the sample lies in the top ten.

Taken from cysteine to phenylalanine, the CDR3 has 13 residues. Kept here is only the CDR3 DNA, which spans 39 bases and is read in frame from base 1. As encoded in the germline V gene, CDR1 is MRHNA while CDR2 is SNTAGT. The trim is 0 bases for V and 7 bases for J, with a gap of 7 bases between the germline ends. The chain is encoded by TRBV6-4 joined to TRBJ1-5; TRBD1 is perhaps the D gene, given 5 matching bases. The source is a man aged 25-40 years with acute or convalescent COVID-19. Source material: peripheral blood. The nucleotides read TGTGCCAGCAGTGACTCTAGGGGCCAGCCCCAGCATTTT. Translated, it reads CASSDSRGQPQHF.